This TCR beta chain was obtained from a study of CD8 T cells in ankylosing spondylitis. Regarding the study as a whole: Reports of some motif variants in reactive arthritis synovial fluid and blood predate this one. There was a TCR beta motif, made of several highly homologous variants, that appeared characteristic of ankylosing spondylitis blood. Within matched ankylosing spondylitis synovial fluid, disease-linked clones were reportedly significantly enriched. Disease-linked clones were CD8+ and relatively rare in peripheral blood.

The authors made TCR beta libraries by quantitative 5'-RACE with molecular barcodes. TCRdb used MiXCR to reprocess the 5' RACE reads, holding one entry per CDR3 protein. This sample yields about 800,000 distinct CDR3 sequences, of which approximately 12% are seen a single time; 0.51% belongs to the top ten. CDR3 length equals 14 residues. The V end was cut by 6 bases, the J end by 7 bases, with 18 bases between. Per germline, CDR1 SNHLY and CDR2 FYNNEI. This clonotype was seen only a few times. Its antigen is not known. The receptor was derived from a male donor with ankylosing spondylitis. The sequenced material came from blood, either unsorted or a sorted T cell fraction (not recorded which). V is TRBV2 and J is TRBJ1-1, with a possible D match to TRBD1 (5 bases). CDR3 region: CASSAQGGFSEAFF. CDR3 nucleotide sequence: TGTGCCAGCAGCGCCCAGGGAGGGTTTAGTGAAGCTTTCTTT.